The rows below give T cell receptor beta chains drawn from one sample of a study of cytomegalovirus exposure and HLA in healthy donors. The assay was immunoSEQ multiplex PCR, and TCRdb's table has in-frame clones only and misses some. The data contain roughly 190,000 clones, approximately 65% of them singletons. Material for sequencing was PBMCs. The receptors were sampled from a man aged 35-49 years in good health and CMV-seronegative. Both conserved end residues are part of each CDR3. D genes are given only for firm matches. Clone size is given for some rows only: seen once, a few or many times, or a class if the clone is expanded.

CASSQEASGRVGEQYF | TGCGCCAGCAGCCAAGAGGCTAGCGGGAGAGTGGGCGAGCAGTACTTC | TRBJ2-7 | TRBD2 | few | TRBV4-3 | 16
CASSEATRWIVGARNYGYTF | TGTGCCAGCAGTGAAGCTACAAGGTGGATTGTGGGGGCACGGAATTATGGCTACACCTTC | TRBJ1-2 | NA | NA | TRBV6-1 | 20
CASSLQGIYGYTF | TGTGCCAGCAGTTTACAGGGGATCTATGGCTACACCTTC | TRBJ1-2 | TRBD1 | few | TRBV11-2 | 13
CATWAQGTGELFF | TGTGCCACCTGGGCGCAGGGCACCGGGGAGCTGTTTTTT | TRBJ2-2 | NA | NA | TRBV28 | 13
CARSLRGLEGAVIWGLFGNEQFF | TGTGCCAGAAGCTTGCGCGGACTCGAGGGGGCTGTTATATGGGGTTTATTCGGAAATGAGCAGTTCTTC | TRBJ2-1 | TRBD1 | NA | TRBV5-3 | 23
CASSNSGTGAGEKLFF | TGTGCCAGCAGCAACTCCGGGACAGGGGCCGGTGAAAAACTGTTTTTT | TRBJ1-4 | TRBD1 | NA | TRBV7-9 | 16
CASSSRDKGGYTF | TGTGCCAGCAGCTCCAGGGATAAGGGGGGCTACACCTTC | TRBJ1-2 | NA | NA | TRBV13 | 13
CAWSGAGTGGPTDTQYF | TGTGCCTGGAGTGGCGCCGGGACAGGGGGCCCCACAGATACGCAGTATTTT | TRBJ2-3 | TRBD1 | NA | TRBV30 | 17
CASSSGQGGNSPLHF | TGCGCCAGCAGCTCTGGACAGGGGGGTAATTCACCCCTCCACTTT | TRBJ1-6 | TRBD1 | NA | TRBV5-1 | 15
CASSEWGRETQYF | TGTGCCAGCAGTGAGTGGGGCCGAGAGACCCAGTACTTC | TRBJ2-5 | NA | few | TRBV6-1 | 13
CASSMREGGRMNTEAFF | TGTGCCAGTAGTATGCGGGAAGGAGGAAGGATGAACACTGAAGCTTTCTTT | TRBJ1-1 | NA | few | TRBV19 | 17
CASSLEESSYEQYF | TGTGCCAGCAGCTTGGAGGAATCCTCCTACGAGCAGTACTTC | TRBJ2-7 | NA | NA | TRBV7-2 | 14
CASSPKGLAGGPTDTQYF | TGTGCCAGCAGCCCCAAGGGACTAGCGGGGGGGCCGACAGATACGCAGTATTTT | TRBJ2-3 | TRBD2 | few | TRBV5-4 | 18
CASSQDFNIEAFF | TGTGCCAGCAGCCAAGATTTTAATATTGAAGCTTTCTTT | TRBJ1-1 | NA | NA | TRBV14 | 13
CASRRTGVDEQYF | TGTGCCAGCAGGCGGACAGGGGTAGACGAGCAGTACTTC | TRBJ2-7 | TRBD1 | once | TRBV5-8 | 13
CASRRAGGDGEQYF | TGTGCCAGCAGAAGAGCGGGAGGGGACGGCGAGCAGTACTTC | TRBJ2-7 | TRBD2 | NA | TRBV6-5 | 14
CASDKDRDTGELFF | TGTGCCAGTGATAAGGACAGGGACACCGGGGAGCTGTTTTTT | TRBJ2-2 | TRBD1 | NA | TRBV19 | 14
CASSKTGFYGYTF | TGTGCCAGCAGCAAGACGGGTTTCTATGGCTACACCTTC | TRBJ1-2 | NA | NA | TRBV21-1 | 13
CASSEEEGTGSYF | TGTGCCAGCAGTGAAGAAGAGGGGACAGGGTCGTATTTT | TRBJ2-3 | TRBD1 | NA | TRBV2 | 13
CASSLGGKDSPLHF | TGTGCCAGCAGCTTGGGAGGGAAAGATTCACCCCTCCACTTT | TRBJ1-6 | NA | NA | TRBV5-8 | 14
CASSPTGDANTEAFF | TGCGCCAGCAGCCCGACAGGGGATGCGAACACTGAAGCTTTCTTT | TRBJ1-1 | TRBD1 | few | TRBV5-1 | 15
CASSPRGEGEGYTF | TGCGCCAGCAGCCCCCGGGGGGAGGGTGAAGGCTACACCTTC | TRBJ1-2 | NA | few | TRBV4-1 | 14
CASSLPNFFYEQYF | TGTGCCAGCAGTTTACCCAATTTTTTTTACGAGCAGTACTTC | TRBJ2-7 | NA | few | TRBV28 | 14
CASSLRDNSYEQYF | TGTGCCAGCAGTTTAAGGGACAACTCCTACGAGCAGTACTTC | TRBJ2-7 | NA | NA | TRBV28 | 14
CASSYSESSYNEQFF | TGTGCCAGCAGTTACTCGGAGAGCTCCTACAATGAGCAGTTCTTC | TRBJ2-1 | NA | NA | TRBV6-6 | 15
CASSVVAGYYNEQFF | TGTGCCAGCAGCGTAGTGGCGGGATACTACAATGAGCAGTTCTTC | TRBJ2-1 | NA | NA | TRBV9 | 15
CASSPTGDRGPYGYTF | TGTGCCAGCAGCCCGACGGGGGACAGGGGGCCCTATGGCTACACCTTC | TRBJ1-2 | TRBD1 | NA | TRBV9 | 16
CSVEDRGQQETQYF | TGCAGCGTTGAAGATCGGGGACAACAAGAGACCCAGTACTTC | TRBJ2-5 | NA | NA | TRBV29-1 | 14
CASSQDSSGAVETQYF | TGTGCCAGCAGCCAAGATTCTAGCGGGGCCGTGGAGACCCAGTACTTC | TRBJ2-5 | TRBD2 | NA | TRBV4-2 | 16
CASSLTETGYEQYF | TGTGCCAGCAGCTTGACCGAGACAGGGTACGAGCAGTACTTC | TRBJ2-7 | TRBD1 | NA | TRBV5-8 | 14
CASSVNRAAETQYF | TGTGCCAGCAGTGTGAACAGGGCTGCGGAGACCCAGTACTTC | TRBJ2-5 | NA | few | TRBV2 | 14
CATSLRGGTNEKLFF | TGTGCCACCAGCCTCCGGGGTGGAACTAATGAAAAACTGTTTTTT | TRBJ1-4 | NA | NA | TRBV15 | 15
CAWSVLLPGMSGYTF | TGTGCCTGGAGTGTATTGCTCCCAGGAATGAGTGGCTACACCTTC | TRBJ1-2 | NA | NA | TRBV30 | 15
CASSFRTSGGQTQYF | TGTGCCAGCAGTTTCCGGACTAGCGGGGGTCAGACCCAGTACTTC | TRBJ2-5 | TRBD2 | NA | TRBV27 | 15
CASSLGSTPSRTQYF | TGTGCCAGCAGCTTGGGCAGCACGCCTTCGAGGACGCAGTATTTT | TRBJ2-3 | NA | NA | TRBV5-4 | 15
CAIEGQGHEQYF | TGTGCCATCGAAGGCCAGGGCCACGAGCAGTACTTC | TRBJ2-7 | NA | NA | TRBV10-3 | 12
CAWSVGLQETQYF | TGTGCCTGGAGTGTTGGCCTCCAAGAGACCCAGTACTTC | TRBJ2-5 | NA | NA | TRBV30 | 13
CASSWSQETQYF | TGTGCCAGCAGTTGGAGCCAAGAGACCCAGTACTTC | TRBJ2-5 | NA | few | TRBV6-6 | 12
CASSGLAGGGDTQYF | TGTGCCAGCAGCGGTCTAGCGGGGGGGGGAGATACGCAGTATTTT | TRBJ2-3 | TRBD2 | NA | TRBV6-1 | 15
CASSVRQGMNTEAFF | TGTGCCAGCAGCGTACGTCAGGGGATGAACACTGAAGCTTTCTTT | TRBJ1-1 | NA | NA | TRBV9 | 15
CASRPSQGGSYEQYF | TGTGCCAGTAGACCATCCCAGGGGGGATCCTACGAGCAGTACTTC | TRBJ2-7 | NA | NA | TRBV19 | 15
CATSARRNKGPGGGYTF | TGTGCCACCAGCGCGAGAAGGAACAAGGGGCCCGGTGGGGGCTACACCTTC | TRBJ1-2 | NA | NA | TRBV15 | 17
CASSSDSRWAQYF | TGTGCCAGCAGCTCGGACTCGCGTTGGGCCCAGTACTTC | TRBJ2-5 | NA | NA | TRBV7-2 | 13
CASKRQGWPKNIQYF | TGTGCCAGCAAGAGACAGGGGTGGCCCAAAAACATTCAGTACTTC | TRBJ2-4 | NA | few | TRBV21-1 | 15
CASSFIRDRGRSNYGYTF | TGTGCCAGCAGCTTTATCCGGGACAGGGGTCGATCTAACTATGGCTACACCTTC | TRBJ1-2 | TRBD1 | NA | TRBV5-6 | 18
CASSPKSGANVLTF | TGTGCCAGCTCACCCAAATCTGGGGCCAACGTCCTGACTTTC | TRBJ2-6 | NA | NA | TRBV18 | 14
CASSIQQDQTSFYNSPLHF | TGTGCCAGCAGTATACAGCAAGACCAAACTTCCTTCTATAATTCACCCCTCCACTTT | TRBJ1-6 | NA | few | TRBV2 | 19
CASSPLSGVSTDTQYF | TGTGCCAGCTCACCACTTTCGGGGGTTAGCACAGATACGCAGTATTTT | TRBJ2-3 | NA | NA | TRBV18 | 16
CASSAGQGSYNEQFF | TGTGCCAGCAGTGCGGGACAGGGGAGCTACAATGAGCAGTTCTTC | TRBJ2-1 | TRBD1 | NA | TRBV27 | 15
CASSEVWASTYEQYF | TGTGCCAGCAGTGAGGTATGGGCTTCAACCTACGAGCAGTACTTC | TRBJ2-7 | NA | NA | TRBV6-1 | 15